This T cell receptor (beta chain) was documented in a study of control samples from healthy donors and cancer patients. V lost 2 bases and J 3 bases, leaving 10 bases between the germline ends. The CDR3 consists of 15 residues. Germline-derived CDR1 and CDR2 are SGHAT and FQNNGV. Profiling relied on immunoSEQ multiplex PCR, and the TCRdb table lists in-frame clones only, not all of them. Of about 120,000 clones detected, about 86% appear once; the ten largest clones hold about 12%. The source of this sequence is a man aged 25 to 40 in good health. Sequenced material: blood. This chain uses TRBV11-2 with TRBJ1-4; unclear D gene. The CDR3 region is CASSLNGVPNEKLFF. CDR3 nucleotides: TGTGCCAGCAGCTTAAATGGGGTACCTAATGAAAAACTGTTTTTT. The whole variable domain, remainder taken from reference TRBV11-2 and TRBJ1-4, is EAGVAQSPRYKIIEKRQSVAFWCNPISGHATLYWYQQILGQGPKLLIQFQNNGVVDDSQLPKDRFSAERLKGVDSTLKIQPAKLEDSAVYLCASSLNGVPNEKLFFGSGTQLSVL.